This TCR beta chain comes out of a study of shared clonotypes between healthy human individuals. At the deep level, the assay was run. Measured with immunoSEQ multiplex PCR; TCRdb has only the in-frame clones, and not every one. The sample lists approximately 530,000 clones; about 96% were seen once. The germline V gene encodes CDR1 SEHNR and CDR2 FQNEAQ (reference sequence). The CDR3 covers 13 residues. V lost 5 bases, J lost 10 bases, and 17 bases lay in between. The sequencing input was naive CD4+ T cells sorted from blood. This sample's subset: CD45RA+ positively selected. This sequence was found in a woman in her 30s in good health. This chain uses TRBV7-9 with TRBJ1-1; D is ambiguous. This chain's CDR3 is CASSLGSSPGAFF. The CDR3 DNA sequence: TGTGCCAGCAGCCTCGGGAGCTCCCCTGGAGCTTTCTTT.